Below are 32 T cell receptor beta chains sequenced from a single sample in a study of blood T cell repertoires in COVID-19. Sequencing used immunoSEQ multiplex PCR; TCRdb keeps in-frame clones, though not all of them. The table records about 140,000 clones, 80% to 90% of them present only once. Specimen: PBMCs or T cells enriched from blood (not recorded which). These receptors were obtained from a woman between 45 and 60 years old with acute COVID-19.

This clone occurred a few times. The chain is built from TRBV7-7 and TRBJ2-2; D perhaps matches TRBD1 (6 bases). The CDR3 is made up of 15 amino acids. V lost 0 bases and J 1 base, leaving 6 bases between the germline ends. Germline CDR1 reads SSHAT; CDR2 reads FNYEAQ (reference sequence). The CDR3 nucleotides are TGTGCCAGCAGCTTAGCAGGGGGGAACACCGGGGAGCTGTTTTTT. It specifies CASSLAGGNTGELFF.

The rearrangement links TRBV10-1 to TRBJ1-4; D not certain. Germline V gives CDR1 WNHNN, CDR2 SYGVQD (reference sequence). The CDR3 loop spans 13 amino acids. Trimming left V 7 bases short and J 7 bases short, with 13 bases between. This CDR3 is CASNVQRREKLFF. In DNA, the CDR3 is TGCGCCAGCAACGTCCAGCGCCGTGAAAAACTGTTTTTT.

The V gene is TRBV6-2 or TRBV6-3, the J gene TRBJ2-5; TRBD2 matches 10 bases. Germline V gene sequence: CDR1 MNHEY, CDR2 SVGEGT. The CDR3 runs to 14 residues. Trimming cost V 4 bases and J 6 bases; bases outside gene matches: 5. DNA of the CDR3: TGTGCCAGCAGTTGGGCTAGCGGGAGAAAGACCCAGTACTTC. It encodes CASSWASGRKTQYF.

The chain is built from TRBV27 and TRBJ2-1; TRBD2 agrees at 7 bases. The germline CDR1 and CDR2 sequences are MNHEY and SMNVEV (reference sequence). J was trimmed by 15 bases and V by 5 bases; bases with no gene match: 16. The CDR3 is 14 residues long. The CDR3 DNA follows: TGTGCCAGCAGTCCCTACCAGGGAGGGCCCTCTTCGTTCTTC. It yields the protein CASSPYQGGPSSFF.

The CDR3 bases are TGCAGCGCCTCTCAGGGCTCTGGGGCCAACGTCCTGACTTTC. This translates into CSASQGSGANVLTF. The chain has TRBV29-1 and TRBJ2-6, with D perhaps matching TRBD1 (5 bases). Germline CDR1 is SQVTM and CDR2 is ANQGSEA. The V gene lost 7 bases and the J gene lost 0 bases, with 10 bases spanning the gap. The CDR3 has 14 amino acids.

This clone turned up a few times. The CDR3 sequence is CAISESAQMTSGNYEQYF. DNA of the CDR3: TGTGCCATCAGTGAGTCTGCCCAAATGACTAGCGGGAATTACGAGCAGTACTTC. This chain connects TRBV10-3 to TRBJ2-7; the match to TRBD2 covers 11 bases. This CDR3 is built from 18 residues. V shed 0 bases and J 4 bases; nucleotides not matched to a gene: 11. Germline assignment: CDR1 ENHRY and CDR2 SYGVKD.

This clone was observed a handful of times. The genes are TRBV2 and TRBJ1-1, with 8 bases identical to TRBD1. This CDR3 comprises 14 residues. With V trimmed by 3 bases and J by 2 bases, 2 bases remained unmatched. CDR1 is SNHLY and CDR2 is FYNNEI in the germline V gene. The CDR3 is CASSDRGRNTEAFF. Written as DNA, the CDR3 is TGTGCCAGCAGTGACAGGGGGCGAAACACTGAAGCTTTCTTT.

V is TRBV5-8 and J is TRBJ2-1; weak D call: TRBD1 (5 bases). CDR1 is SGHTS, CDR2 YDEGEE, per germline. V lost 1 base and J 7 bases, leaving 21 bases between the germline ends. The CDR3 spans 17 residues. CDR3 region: CASSLFHTGGRQNEQFF. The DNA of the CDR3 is TGTGCCAGCAGCTTGTTCCATACAGGTGGTAGGCAAAATGAGCAGTTCTTC.

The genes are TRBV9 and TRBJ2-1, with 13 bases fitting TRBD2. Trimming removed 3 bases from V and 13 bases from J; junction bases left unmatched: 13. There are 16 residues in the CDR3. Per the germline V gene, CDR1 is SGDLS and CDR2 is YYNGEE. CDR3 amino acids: CASSADTLAGGPRQFF. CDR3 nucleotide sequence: TGTGCCAGCAGCGCGGACACACTAGCGGGAGGGCCGAGACAGTTCTTC.

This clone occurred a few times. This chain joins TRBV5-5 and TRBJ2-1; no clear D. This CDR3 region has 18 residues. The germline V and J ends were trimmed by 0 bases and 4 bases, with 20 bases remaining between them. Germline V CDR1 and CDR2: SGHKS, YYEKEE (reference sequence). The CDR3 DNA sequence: TGTGCCAGCAGCTTGGGCGGTCCTGAGGCCTTACTTTACAATGAGCAGTTCTTC. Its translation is CASSLGGPEALLYNEQFF. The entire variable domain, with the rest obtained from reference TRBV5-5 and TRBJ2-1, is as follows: DAGVTQSPTHLIKTRGQQVTLRCSPISGHKSVSWYQQVLGQGPQFIFQYYEKEERGRGNFPDRFSARQFPNYSSELNVNALLLGDSALYLCASSLGGPEALLYNEQFFGPGTRLTVL.

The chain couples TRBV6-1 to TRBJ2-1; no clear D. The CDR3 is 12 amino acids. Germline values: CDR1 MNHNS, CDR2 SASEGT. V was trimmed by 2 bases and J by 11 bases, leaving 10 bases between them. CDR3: CASSELSTKQFF. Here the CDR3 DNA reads TGTGCCAGCAGTGAATTGTCCACTAAGCAGTTCTTC.

CDR3 sequence reads: CASSVNSGGPYEQYF. CDR3 coding DNA: TGTGCCAGCAGCGTTAATTCGGGAGGACCCTACGAGCAGTACTTC. The chain couples TRBV9 to TRBJ2-7; the match to TRBD2 covers 7 bases. The CDR3 totals 15 residues. Per germline, CDR1 SGDLS and CDR2 YYNGEE. V lost 2 bases, J lost 2 bases, and 7 bases stayed unmatched.

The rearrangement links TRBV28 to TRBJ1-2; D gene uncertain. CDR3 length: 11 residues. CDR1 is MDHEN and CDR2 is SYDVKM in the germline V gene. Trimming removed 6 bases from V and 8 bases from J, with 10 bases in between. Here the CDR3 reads CASSGEEGYTF. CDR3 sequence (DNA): TGTGCCAGCAGCGGGGAAGAGGGCTACACCTTC.

The CDR3 nucleotides are TGTGCCAGCAGTCTCCAGATTAGCGGCACAGATACGCAGTATTTT. It specifies CASSLQISGTDTQYF. The J gene is TRBJ2-3, the V gene TRBV7-2, with D possibly being TRBD2 (5 bases). V lost 6 bases, J lost 1 base, and 14 bases lay in between. This CDR3 comprises 15 residues. Germline loops: CDR1 SGHTA, CDR2 FQGNSA.

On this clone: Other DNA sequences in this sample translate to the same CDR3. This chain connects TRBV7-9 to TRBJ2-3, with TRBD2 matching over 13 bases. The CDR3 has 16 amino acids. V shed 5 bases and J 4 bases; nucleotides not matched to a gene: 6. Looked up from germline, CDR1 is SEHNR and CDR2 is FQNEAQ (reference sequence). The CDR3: CASSLGLAGAPDTQYF. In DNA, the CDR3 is TGTGCCAGCAGCCTAGGACTAGCGGGAGCCCCAGATACGCAGTATTTT.

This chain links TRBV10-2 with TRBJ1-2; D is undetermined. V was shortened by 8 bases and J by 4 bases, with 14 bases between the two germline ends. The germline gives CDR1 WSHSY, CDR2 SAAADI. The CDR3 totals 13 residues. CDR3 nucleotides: TGCGCCAGCCGATTGGGAGACCTCTATGGCTACACCTTC. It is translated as CASRLGDLYGYTF.

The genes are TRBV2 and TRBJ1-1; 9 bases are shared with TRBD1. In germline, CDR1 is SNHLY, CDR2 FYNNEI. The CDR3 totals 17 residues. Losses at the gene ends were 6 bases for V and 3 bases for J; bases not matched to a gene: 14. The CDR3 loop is CASRLIQGAYQYTEAFF. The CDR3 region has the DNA TGTGCCAGCAGACTGATACAGGGGGCGTATCAGTACACTGAAGCTTTCTTT.

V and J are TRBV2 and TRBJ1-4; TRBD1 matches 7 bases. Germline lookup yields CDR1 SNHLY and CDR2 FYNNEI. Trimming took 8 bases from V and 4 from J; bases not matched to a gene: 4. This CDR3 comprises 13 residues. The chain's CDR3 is CASGGQLNEKLFF. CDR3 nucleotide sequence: TGTGCCAGCGGGGGACAGCTTAATGAAAAACTGTTTTTT. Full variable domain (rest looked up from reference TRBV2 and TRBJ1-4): EPEVTQTPSHQVTQMGQEVILRCVPISNHLYFYWYRQILGQKVEFLVSFYNNEISEKSEIFDDQFSVERPDGSNFTLKIRSTKLEDSAMYFCASGGQLNEKLFFGSGTQLSVL.

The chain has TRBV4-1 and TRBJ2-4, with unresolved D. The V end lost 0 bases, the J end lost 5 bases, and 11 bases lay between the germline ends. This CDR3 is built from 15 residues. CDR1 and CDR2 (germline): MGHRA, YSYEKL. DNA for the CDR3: TGCGCCAGCAGCCAAGAAAATCACCCAGAAAACATTCAGTACTTC. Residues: CASSQENHPENIQYF.

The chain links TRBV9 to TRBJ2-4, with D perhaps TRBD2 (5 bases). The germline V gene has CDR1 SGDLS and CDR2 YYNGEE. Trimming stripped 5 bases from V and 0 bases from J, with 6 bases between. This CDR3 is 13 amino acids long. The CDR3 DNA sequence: TGTGCCAGCAGAGGAGGAGCCAAAAACATTCAGTACTTC. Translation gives CASRGGAKNIQYF.

The CDR3 here is CASTSDRGHGYTF. The CDR3 nucleotides read TGTGCCAGCACCTCGGACAGGGGTCATGGCTACACCTTC. The V call is TRBV5-4, the J call TRBJ1-2, with 9 positions matching TRBD1. The CDR3 sequence is 13 residues long. J was trimmed by 6 bases and V by 6 bases; bases with no gene match: 6. CDR1 is SGHNT and CDR2 is YYREEE in the germline V gene (reference sequence).

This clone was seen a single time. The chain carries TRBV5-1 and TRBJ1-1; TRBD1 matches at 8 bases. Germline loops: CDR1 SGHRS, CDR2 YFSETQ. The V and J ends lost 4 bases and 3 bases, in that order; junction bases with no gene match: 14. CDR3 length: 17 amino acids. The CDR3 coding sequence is TGCGCCAGCAGCCCAAACAGGGGGTCGTCGGTGGACACTGAAGCTTTCTTT. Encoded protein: CASSPNRGSSVDTEAFF. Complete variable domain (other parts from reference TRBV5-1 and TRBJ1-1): KAGVTQTPRYLIKTRGQQVTLSCSPISGHRSVSWYQQTPGQGLQFLFEYFSETQRNKGNFPGRFSGRQFSNSRSEMNVSTLELGDSALYLCASSPNRGSSVDTEAFFGQGTRLTVV.

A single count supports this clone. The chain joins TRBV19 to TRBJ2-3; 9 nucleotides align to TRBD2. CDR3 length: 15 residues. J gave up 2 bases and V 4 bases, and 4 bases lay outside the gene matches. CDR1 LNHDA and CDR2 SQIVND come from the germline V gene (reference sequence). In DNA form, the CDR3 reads TGTGCCAGTAGTAGTCTAGCGGGATCCACAGATACGCAGTATTTT. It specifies CASSSLAGSTDTQYF.

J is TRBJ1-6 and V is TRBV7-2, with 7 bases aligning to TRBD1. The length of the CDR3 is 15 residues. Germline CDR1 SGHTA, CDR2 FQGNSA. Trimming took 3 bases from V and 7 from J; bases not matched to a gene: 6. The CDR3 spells CASSFSQGTNSPLHF. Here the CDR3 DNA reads TGTGCCAGCAGCTTTTCACAGGGGACCAATTCACCCCTCCACTTT.

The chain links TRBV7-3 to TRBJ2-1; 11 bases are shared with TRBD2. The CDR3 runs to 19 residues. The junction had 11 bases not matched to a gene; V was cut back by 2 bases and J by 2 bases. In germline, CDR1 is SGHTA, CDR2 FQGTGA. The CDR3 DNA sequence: TGTGCCAGCAGCTTACTTCCGGGATTAGCGGGAGGGCCCTACAATGAGCAGTTCTTC. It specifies CASSLLPGLAGGPYNEQFF.

CDR3 sequence (DNA): TGCGCCAGCAAACCGGGACTAGCGGGGGGGAGCTCCTACAATGAGCAGTTCTTC. Protein sequence: CASKPGLAGGSSYNEQFF. This chain connects TRBV4-3 to TRBJ2-1, with 16 bases fitting TRBD2. CDR1 and CDR2 from the germline V gene are LGHNA and YSLEER. J gave up 0 bases and V 7 bases, and 6 bases lay outside the gene matches. There are 18 residues in the CDR3.

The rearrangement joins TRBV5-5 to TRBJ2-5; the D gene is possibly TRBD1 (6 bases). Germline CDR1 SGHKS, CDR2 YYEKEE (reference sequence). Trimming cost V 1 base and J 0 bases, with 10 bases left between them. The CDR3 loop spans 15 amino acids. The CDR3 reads CASSLYGQNQETQYF. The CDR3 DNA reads TGTGCCAGCAGCTTGTACGGACAGAACCAAGAGACCCAGTACTTC.

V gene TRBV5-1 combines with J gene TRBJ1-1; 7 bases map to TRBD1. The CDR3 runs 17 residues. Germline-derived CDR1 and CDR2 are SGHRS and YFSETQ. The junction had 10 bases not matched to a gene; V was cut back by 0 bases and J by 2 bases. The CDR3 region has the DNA TGCGCCAGCAGCTTGGCCGCAGGGGGGAGACTAAACACTGAAGCTTTCTTT. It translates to CASSLAAGGRLNTEAFF. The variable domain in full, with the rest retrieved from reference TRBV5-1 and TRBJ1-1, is KAGVTQTPRYLIKTRGQQVTLSCSPISGHRSVSWYQQTPGQGLQFLFEYFSETQRNKGNFPGRFSGRQFSNSRSEMNVSTLELGDSALYLCASSLAAGGRLNTEAFFGQGTRLTVV.

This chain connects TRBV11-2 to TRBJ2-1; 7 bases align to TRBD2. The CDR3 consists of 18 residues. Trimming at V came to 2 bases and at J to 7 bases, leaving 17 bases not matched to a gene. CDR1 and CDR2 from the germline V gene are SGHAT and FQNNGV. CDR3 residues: CASSLSPLLGGKENEQFF. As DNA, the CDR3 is TGTGCCAGCAGCTTATCCCCATTGCTGGGGGGGAAAGAAAATGAGCAGTTCTTC. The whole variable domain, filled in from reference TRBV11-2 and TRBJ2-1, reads EAGVAQSPRYKIIEKRQSVAFWCNPISGHATLYWYQQILGQGPKLLIQFQNNGVVDDSQLPKDRFSAERLKGVDSTLKIQPAKLEDSAVYLCASSLSPLLGGKENEQFFGPGTRLTVL.

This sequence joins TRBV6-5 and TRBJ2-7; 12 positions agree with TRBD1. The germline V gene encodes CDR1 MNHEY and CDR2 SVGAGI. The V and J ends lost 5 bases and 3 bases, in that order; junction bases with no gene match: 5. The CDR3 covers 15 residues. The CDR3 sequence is CASSPGQGADYEQYF. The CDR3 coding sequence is TGTGCCAGCAGTCCGGGACAGGGGGCAGACTACGAGCAGTACTTC.

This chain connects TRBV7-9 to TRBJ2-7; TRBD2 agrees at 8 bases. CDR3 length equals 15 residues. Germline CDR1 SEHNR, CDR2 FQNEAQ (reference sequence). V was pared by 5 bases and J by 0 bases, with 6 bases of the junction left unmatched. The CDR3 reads CASSTHSGISYEQYF. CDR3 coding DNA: TGTGCCAGCAGCACCCATAGCGGGATCTCCTACGAGCAGTACTTC.

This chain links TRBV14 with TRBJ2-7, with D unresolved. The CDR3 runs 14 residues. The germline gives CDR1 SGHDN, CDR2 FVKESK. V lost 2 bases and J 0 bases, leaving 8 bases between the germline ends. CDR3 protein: CASSQFMSSYEQYF. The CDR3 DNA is TGTGCCAGCAGCCAATTCATGAGCTCCTACGAGCAGTACTTC.